This T cell receptor (beta chain) was identified during a study of T cell responses to AZD1222 COVID-19 vaccine. Produced via immunoSEQ multiplex PCR; TCRdb's table is partial and in-frame only. The top ten hold around 2% of the sample, which has under 95,000 clones, about nine tenths seen once. Trimming left V 9 bases short and J 8 bases short, with 19 bases between. The CDR3 extends over 14 amino acids. CDR1 is SGHVS and CDR2 is FQNEAQ in the germline V gene. V and J are TRBV7-8 and TRBJ1-4, with D tentatively TRBD1 (5 bases). Sequenced here: peripheral blood, sampled on day 0 of AZD1222 vaccination. The clonotype comes from an adult in good health. CDR3 DNA sequence: TGTGCCAGTCCGCTAATTAGGGGCCAAGAAAAACTGTTTTTT. It yields the protein CASPLIRGQEKLFF.